This paragraph covers one T cell receptor beta chain sequence. Its antigen is not identified. The CDR3 covers 13 residues. V was trimmed by 6 bases and J by 8 bases, leaving 14 bases between them. The germline V gene encodes CDR1 MNHEY and CDR2 SVGAGI. The data were taken from a study of shared clonotypes between healthy human individuals. The study, taken as a whole, reports: Investigators collected only blood, and repertoires in tissues likely differ.

As processed by the authors: As immunoSEQ supplied junction-only sequences (without quality scores), filtering differed. TCRdb keeps only in-frame clones here, not all; method: immunoSEQ multiplex PCR. V and J calls and clone size are those listed in that table; D and trimming were worked out from the DNA. The sample includes around 580,000 clones, 95% to 98% of them seen just once. CD45RO negativity and positive selection for CCR7 defined naive CD8 cells, a population that excluded terminally differentiated effector memory CD45RA+ cells. The V and J genes are TRBV6-5 and TRBJ2-1; D not resolved. This TCR came from a man younger than 45 in good health. Sequencing was done on a sample of naive CD8+ T cells sorted from blood. CDR3 residues: CASSYVLGDEQFF. The CDR3 DNA reads TGTGCCAGCAGCTACGTCTTGGGTGATGAGCAGTTCTTC.